The sequence of this T cell receptor (beta chain) was determined in a study of T cell repertoires in cytomegalovirus infection. Study in general: Matching HLA type and CMV infection were both indicated by public TCR beta signatures.

Study results and caveats: Carriers of CMV plus the relevant HLA were identified by cumulative public TCR beta family frequency.

TCRdb re-derived calls from the reads in MiXCR, one entry per CDR3 protein. The sample gives 800,000 to 950,000 distinct CDR3 sequences, about 31% of which show up once; around an eighth is in the top ten. On this clonotype: The antigen remains undetermined.

This clonotype was obtained from a human donor in good health (CMV status not recorded). Some clones in this sample may be carry-over from other donors' samples. Material: cultured CD8+ T cells from PBMCs, obtained from culture after CMV antigen stimulation.

CDR3 DNA: TGTGCCAGCAACTTCAACCCCGGTAGGGTGAACACCGGGGAGCTGTTTTTT. Residues: CASNFNPGRVNTGELFF. This chain links TRBV12-3 or TRBV12-4 with TRBJ2-2; D call uncertain. The CDR3 length is 17 residues. The V and J ends lost 7 bases and 1 base respectively, with 19 bases between them.